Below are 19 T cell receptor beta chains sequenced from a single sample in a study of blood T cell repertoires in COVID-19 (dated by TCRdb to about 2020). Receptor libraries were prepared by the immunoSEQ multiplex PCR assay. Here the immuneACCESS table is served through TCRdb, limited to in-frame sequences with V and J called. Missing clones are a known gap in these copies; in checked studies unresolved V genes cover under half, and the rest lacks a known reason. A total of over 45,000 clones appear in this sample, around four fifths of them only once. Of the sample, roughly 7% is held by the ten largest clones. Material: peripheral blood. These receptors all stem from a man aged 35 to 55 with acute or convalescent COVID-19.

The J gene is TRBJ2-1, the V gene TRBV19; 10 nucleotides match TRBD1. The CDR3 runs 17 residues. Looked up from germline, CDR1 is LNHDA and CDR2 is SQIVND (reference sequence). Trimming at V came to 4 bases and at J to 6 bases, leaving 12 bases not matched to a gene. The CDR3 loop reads CASSTFFRDRGPNEQFF. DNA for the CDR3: TGTGCCAGTAGTACTTTCTTCCGGGACAGGGGCCCCAATGAGCAGTTCTTC.

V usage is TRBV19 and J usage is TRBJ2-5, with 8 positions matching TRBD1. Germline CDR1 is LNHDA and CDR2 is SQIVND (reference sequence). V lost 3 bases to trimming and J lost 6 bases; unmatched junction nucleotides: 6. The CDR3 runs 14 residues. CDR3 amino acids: CASSMTGATKTQYF. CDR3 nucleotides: TGTGCCAGTAGTATGACAGGGGCTACGAAGACCCAGTACTTC.

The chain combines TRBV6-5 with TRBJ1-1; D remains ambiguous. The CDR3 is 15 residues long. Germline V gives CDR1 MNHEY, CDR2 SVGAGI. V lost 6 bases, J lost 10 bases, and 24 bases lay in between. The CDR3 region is CASRTIDMGEPGAFF. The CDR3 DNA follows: TGTGCCAGCAGAACAATCGACATGGGTGAACCCGGAGCTTTCTTT.

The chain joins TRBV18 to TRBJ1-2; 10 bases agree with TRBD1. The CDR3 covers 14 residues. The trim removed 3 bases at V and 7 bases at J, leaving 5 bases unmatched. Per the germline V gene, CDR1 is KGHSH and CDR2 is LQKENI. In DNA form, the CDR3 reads TGTGCCAGCTCACCCGGGACAGGGGAGGTTGGCTACACCTTC. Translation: CASSPGTGEVGYTF.

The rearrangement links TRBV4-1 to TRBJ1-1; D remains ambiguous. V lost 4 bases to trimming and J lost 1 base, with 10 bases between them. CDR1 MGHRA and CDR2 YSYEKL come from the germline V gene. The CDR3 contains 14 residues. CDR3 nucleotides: TGCGCCAGCAGCCTCGCTAGGTCGAACACTGAAGCTTTCTTT. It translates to CASSLARSNTEAFF.

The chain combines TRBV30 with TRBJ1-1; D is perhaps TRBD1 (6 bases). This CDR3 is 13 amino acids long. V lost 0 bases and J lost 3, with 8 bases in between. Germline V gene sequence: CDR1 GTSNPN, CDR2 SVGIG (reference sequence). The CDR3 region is CAWSVRGDTEAFF. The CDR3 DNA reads TGTGCCTGGAGTGTCAGGGGAGACACTGAAGCTTTCTTT.

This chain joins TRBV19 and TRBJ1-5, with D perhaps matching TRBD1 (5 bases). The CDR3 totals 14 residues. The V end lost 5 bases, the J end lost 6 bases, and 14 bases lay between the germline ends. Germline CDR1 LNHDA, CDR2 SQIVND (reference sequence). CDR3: CASSLGGESQPQHF. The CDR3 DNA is TGTGCCAGTAGTCTGGGAGGGGAGAGTCAGCCCCAGCATTTT.

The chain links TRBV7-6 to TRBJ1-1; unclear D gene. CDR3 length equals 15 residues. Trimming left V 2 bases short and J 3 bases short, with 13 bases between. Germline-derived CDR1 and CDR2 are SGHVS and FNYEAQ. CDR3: CASSLSLFQDTEAFF. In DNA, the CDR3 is TGTGCCAGCAGCTTAAGTTTATTCCAGGACACTGAAGCTTTCTTT.

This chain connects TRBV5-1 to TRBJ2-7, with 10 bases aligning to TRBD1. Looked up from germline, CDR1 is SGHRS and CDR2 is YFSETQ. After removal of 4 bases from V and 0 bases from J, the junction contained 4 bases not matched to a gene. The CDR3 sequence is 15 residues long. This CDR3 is CASSGDRGPSYEQYF. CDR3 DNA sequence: TGCGCCAGCAGCGGGGACAGGGGCCCCTCCTACGAGCAGTACTTC.

This CDR3 is CASSEDTSGNTIYF. The DNA of the CDR3 is TGTGCCAGCAGTGAAGACACCTCTGGAAACACCATATATTTT. V gene TRBV6-1 combines with J gene TRBJ1-3; no firm D call. The germline V gene encodes CDR1 MNHNS and CDR2 SASEGT. This CDR3 comprises 14 residues. The ends were cut back, 1 base at V and 0 bases at J, with 4 bases in the middle.

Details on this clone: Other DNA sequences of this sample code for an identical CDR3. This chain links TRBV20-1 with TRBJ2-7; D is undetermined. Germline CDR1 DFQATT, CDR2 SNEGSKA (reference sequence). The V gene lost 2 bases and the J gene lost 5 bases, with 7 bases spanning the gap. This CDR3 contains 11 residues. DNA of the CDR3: TGCAGTGCTAGAAGTGGGCACGAGCAGTACTTC. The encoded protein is CSARSGHEQYF.

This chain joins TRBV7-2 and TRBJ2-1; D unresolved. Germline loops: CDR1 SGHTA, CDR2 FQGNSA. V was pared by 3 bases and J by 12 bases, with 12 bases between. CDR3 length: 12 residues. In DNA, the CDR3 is TGTGCCAGCAGCTTTTCGTTTAGTCTGCAGTTCTTC. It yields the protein CASSFSFSLQFF.

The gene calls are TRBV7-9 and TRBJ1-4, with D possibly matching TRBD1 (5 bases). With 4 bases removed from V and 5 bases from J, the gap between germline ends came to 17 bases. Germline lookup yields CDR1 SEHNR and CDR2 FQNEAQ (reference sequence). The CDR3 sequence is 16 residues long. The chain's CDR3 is CASSSPIGASNEKLFF. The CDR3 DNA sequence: TGTGCCAGCAGCTCTCCAATTGGGGCATCAAATGAAAAACTGTTTTTT.

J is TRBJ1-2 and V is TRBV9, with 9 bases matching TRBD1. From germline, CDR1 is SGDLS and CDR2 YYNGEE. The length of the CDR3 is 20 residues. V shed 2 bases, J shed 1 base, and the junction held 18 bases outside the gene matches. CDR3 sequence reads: CASSVSNSPGQGNSNYGYTF. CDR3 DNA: TGTGCCAGCAGCGTGTCTAATTCACCGGGACAGGGTAATAGTAACTATGGCTACACCTTC. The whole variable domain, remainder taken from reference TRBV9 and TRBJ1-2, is DSGVTQTPKHLITATGQRVTLRCSPRSGDLSVYWYQQSLDQGLQFLIQYYNGEERAKGNILERFSAQQFPDLHSELNLSSLELGDSALYFCASSVSNSPGQGNSNYGYTFGSGTRLTVV.

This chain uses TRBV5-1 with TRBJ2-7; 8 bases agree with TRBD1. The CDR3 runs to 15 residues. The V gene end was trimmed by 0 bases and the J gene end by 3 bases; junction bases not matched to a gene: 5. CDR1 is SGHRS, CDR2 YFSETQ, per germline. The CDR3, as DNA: TGCGCCAGCAGCTTGGCCTTCAGGGGGCACTACGAGCAGTACTTC. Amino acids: CASSLAFRGHYEQYF.

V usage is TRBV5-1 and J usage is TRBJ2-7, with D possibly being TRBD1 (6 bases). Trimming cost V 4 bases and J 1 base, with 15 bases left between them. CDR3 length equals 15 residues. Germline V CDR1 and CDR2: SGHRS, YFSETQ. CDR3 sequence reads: CASSTQGPSSYEQYF. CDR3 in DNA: TGCGCCAGCAGCACACAGGGTCCTAGTTCCTACGAGCAGTACTTC.

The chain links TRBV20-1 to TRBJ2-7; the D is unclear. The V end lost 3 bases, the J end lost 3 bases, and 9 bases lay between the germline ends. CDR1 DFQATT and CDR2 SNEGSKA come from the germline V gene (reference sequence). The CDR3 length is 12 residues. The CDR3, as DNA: TGCAGTGCTAGTGTTTACGGCTACGAGCAGTACTTC. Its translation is CSASVYGYEQYF.

CDR3 region: CASSPRVTDTQYF. The CDR3 DNA follows: TGTGCCAGCAGCCCCCGGGTCACAGATACGCAGTATTTT. The chain uses TRBV9 and TRBJ2-3; D is ambiguous. Trimming took 4 bases from V and 2 from J, leaving 8 bases between them. This CDR3 comprises 13 residues. The V gene's germline CDR1 is SGDLS and CDR2 YYNGEE.

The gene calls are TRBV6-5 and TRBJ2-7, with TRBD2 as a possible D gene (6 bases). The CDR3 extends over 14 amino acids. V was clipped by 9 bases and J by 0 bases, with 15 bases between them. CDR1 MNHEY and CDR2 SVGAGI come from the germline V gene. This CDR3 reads CASMLGGSSYEQYF. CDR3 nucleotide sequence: TGTGCCAGTATGCTCGGGGGTAGCTCCTACGAGCAGTACTTC.